What follows is one T cell receptor beta chain and its context. Its antigen remains unidentified. Here immunoSEQ multiplex PCR was the method, and the copy in TCRdb shows in-frame clones only, minus some. The profile shows 150,000 to 190,000 clones, approximately 94% of them singletons. This entry belongs to a study of OX40 agonist ivuxolimab in advanced cancers. Study-level information: A diagnosis of hepatocellular carcinoma, melanoma, renal cell or head and neck cancer was present in dose-escalation patients. Three partial responders included one hepatocellular carcinoma patient and two cutaneous melanoma patients.

Germline V gene data show CDR1 as MDHEN and CDR2 as SYDVKM. V shed 2 bases and J shed 5 bases, with 7 bases lying between them. The CDR3 is 12 amino acids. Study conclusions and caveats: The 0.1-3.0 mg/kg partial responders had among the lowest clonal expansion.

The clonotype originates from an adult with an advanced solid tumor such as melanoma, head and neck, liver or kidney cancer. This material consisted of CD4+ or CD8+ T cells sorted from blood, taken in a trial of the OX40 agonist ivuxolimab. V is TRBV28 and J is TRBJ2-7; D is undetermined. The CDR3 nucleotides are TGTGCCAGCAGTTTACCTCTGAACGAGCAGTACTTC. Translating it yields CASSLPLNEQYF. The full variable domain, with the rest looked up from reference TRBV28 and TRBJ2-7, is DVKVTQSSRYLVKRTGEKVFLECVQDMDHENMFWYRQDPGLGLRLIYFSYDVKMKEKGDIPEGYSVSREKKERFSLILESASTNQTSMYLCASSLPLNEQYFGPGTRLTVT.